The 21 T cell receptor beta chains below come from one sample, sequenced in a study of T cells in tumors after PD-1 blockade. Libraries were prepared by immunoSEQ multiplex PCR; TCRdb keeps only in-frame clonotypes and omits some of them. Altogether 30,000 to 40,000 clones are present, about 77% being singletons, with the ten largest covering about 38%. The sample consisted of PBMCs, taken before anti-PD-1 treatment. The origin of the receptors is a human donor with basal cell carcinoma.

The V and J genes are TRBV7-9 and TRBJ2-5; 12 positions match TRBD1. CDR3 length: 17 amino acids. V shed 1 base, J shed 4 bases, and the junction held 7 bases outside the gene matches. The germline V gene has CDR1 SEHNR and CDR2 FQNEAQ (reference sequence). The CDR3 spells CASSLGGQGALGETQYF. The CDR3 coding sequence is TGTGCCAGCAGCTTAGGGGGACAGGGGGCGCTTGGAGAGACCCAGTACTTC.

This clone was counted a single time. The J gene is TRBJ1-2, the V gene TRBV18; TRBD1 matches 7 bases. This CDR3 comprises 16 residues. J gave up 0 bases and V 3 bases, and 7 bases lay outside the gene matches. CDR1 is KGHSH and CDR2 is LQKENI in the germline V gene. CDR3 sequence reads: CASSPGPGGSNYGYTF. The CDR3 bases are TGTGCCAGCTCACCTGGTCCAGGGGGATCTAACTATGGCTACACCTTC. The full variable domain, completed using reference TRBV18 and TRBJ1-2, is NAGVMQNPRHLVRRRGQEARLRCSPMKGHSHVYWYRQLPEEGLKFMVYLQKENIIDESGMPKERFSAEFPKEGPSILRIQQVVRGDSAAYFCASSPGPGGSNYGYTFGSGTRLTVV.

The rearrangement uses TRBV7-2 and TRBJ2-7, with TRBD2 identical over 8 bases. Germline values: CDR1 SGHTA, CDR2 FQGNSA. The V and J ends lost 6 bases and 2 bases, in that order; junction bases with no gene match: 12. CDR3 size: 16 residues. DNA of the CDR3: TGTGCCAGCAGTACCACTCCGGGACTAGTCACCTACGAGCAGTACTTC. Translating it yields CASSTTPGLVTYEQYF.

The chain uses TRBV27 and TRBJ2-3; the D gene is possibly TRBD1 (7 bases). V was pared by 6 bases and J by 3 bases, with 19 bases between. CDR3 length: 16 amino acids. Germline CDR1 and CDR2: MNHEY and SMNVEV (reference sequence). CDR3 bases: TGTGCCAGCAGACATTCAGGGGGGAGGTTGACAGATACGCAGTATTTT. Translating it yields CASRHSGGRLTDTQYF.

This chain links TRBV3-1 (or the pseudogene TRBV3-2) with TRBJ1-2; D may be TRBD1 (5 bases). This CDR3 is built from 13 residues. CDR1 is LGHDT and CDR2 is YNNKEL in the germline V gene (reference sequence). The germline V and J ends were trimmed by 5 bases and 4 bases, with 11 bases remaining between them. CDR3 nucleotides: TGTGCCAGCAGCGAGGGGTATCGCTATGGCTACACCTTC. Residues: CASSEGYRYGYTF.

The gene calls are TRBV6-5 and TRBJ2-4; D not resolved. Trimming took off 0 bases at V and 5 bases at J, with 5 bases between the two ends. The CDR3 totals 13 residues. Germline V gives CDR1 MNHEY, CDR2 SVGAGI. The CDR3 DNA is TGTGCCAGCAGTTACTCGAAGGAAAACATTCAGTACTTC. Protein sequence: CASSYSKENIQYF.

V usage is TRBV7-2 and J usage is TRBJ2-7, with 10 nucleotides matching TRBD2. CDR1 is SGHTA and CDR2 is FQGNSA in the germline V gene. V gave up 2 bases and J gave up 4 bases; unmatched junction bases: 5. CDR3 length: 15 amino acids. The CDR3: CASSLLAGAGYEQYF. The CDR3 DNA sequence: TGTGCCAGCAGCTTACTAGCGGGAGCCGGGTACGAGCAGTACTTC.

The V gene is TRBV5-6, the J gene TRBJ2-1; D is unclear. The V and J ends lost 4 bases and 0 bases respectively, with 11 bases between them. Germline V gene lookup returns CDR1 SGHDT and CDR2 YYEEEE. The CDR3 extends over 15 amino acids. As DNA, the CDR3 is TGTGCCAGCAGCCCCCGCACGAGCTCCTACAATGAGCAGTTCTTC. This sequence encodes CASSPRTSSYNEQFF.

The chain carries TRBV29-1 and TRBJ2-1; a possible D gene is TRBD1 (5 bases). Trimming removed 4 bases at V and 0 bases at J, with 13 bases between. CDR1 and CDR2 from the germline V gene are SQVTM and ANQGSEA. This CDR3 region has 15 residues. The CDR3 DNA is TGCAGCGTTGTATCCCAGGGCAGCTCCTACAATGAGCAGTTCTTC. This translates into CSVVSQGSSYNEQFF.

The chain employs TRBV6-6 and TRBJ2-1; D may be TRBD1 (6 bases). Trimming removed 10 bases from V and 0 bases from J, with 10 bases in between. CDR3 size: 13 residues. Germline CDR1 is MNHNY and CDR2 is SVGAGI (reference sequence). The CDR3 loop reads CATKGDSYNEQFF. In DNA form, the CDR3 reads TGTGCCACCAAGGGGGACTCCTACAATGAGCAGTTCTTC.

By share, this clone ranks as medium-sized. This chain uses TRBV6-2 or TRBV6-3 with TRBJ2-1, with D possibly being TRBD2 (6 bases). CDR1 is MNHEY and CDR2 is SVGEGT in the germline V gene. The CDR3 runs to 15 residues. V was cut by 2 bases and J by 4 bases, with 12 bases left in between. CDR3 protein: CASSYLGGAYNEQFF. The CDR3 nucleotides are TGTGCCAGCAGTTACCTTGGCGGGGCTTACAATGAGCAGTTCTTC.

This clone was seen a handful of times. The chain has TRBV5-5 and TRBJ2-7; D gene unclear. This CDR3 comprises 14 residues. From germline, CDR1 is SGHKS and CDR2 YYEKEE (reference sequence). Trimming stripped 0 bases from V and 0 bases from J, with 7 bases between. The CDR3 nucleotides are TGTGCCAGCAGCTTGGCAGCCAGCTCCTACGAGCAGTACTTC. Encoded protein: CASSLAASSYEQYF.

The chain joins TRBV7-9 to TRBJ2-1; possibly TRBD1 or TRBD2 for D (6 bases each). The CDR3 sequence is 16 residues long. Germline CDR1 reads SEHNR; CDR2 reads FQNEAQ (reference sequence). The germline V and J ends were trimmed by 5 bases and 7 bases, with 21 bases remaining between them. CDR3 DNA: TGTGCCAGCAGCACCAGGGGACTCCCGGGTGGGAATGAGCAGTTCTTC. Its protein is CASSTRGLPGGNEQFF.

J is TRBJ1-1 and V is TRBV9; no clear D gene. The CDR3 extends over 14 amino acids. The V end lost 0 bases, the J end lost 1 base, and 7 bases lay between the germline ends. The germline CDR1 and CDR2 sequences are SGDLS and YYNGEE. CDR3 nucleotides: TGTGCCAGCAGCGTAGCTCGTACGAACACTGAAGCTTTCTTT. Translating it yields CASSVARTNTEAFF.

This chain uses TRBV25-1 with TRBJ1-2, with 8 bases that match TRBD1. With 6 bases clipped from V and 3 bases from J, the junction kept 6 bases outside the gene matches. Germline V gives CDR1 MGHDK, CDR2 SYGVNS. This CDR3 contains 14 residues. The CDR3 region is CASRPTGEDYGYTF. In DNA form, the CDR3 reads TGTGCCAGCAGGCCGACAGGGGAAGACTATGGCTACACCTTC.

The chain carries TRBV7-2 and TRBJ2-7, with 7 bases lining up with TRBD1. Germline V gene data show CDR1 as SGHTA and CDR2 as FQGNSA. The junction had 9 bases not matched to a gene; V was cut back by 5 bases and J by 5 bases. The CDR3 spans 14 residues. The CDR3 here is CASSQTGFYHEQYF. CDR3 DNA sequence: TGTGCCAGCAGCCAGACAGGGTTTTACCACGAGCAGTACTTC.

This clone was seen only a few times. The CDR3 DNA sequence: TGTGCCAGCAACAACGCCGGGGGCGCCTACGAGCAGTACTTC. It encodes CASNNAGGAYEQYF. V usage is TRBV2 and J usage is TRBJ2-7; D tentatively reads TRBD1 or TRBD2 (6 bases each). Trimming took off 7 bases at V and 2 bases at J, with 15 bases between the two ends. This CDR3 has 14 residues. The germline V gene encodes CDR1 SNHLY and CDR2 FYNNEI.

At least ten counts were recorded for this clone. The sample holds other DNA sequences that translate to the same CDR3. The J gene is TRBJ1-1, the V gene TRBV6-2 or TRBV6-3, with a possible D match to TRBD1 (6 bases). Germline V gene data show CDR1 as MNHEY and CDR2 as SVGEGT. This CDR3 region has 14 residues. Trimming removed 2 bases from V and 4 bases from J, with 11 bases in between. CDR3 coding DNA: TGTGCCAGCAGTTACGCCAGGGGAGTCACTGAAGCTTTCTTT. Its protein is CASSYARGVTEAFF.

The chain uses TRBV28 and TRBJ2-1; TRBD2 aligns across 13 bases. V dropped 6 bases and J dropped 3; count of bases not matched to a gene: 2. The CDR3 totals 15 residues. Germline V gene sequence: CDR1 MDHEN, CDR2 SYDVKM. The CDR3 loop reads CASSRTSGSYNEQFF. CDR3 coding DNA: TGTGCCAGCAGCCGGACTAGCGGGAGCTACAATGAGCAGTTCTTC.

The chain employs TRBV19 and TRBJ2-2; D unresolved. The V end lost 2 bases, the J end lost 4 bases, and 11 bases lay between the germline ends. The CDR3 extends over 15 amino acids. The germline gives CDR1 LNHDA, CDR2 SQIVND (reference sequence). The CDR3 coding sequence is TGTGCCAGTAGTATATTTCTAGAGCGCACCGGGGAGCTGTTTTTT. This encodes CASSIFLERTGELFF.

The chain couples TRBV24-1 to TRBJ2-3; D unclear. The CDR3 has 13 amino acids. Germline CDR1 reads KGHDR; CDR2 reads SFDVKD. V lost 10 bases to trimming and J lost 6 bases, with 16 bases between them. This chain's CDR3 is CATGNKGTDTQYF. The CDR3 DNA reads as TGTGCCACAGGGAATAAGGGTACGGATACGCAGTATTTT.